Listed here is a single T cell receptor beta chain. As yet, its antigen is unknown. The CDR3 has 17 amino acids. Trimming took off 1 base at V and 4 bases at J, with 17 bases between the two ends. Germline CDR1 reads LNHNV; CDR2 reads YYDKDF (reference sequence). TCRdb's copy holds only in-frame clones and misses some; the assay was immunoSEQ multiplex PCR. This table has about 88,000 clones, roughly 92% appearing once. The data are from a study of graft-versus-host responses after intestinal transplantation. Study details: All recipients were transplanted with multivisceral, liver-intestinal, or isolated intestinal grafts. All recipients were given anti-thymocyte globulin induction, and tacrolimus and steroids were then administered for approximately 3 years. Study-wide points: Allograft graft-versus-host to host-versus-graft clonal ratios ran high in patients with graft-donor T cell macrochimerism. Marrow from the recipient contained GvH clones, some of which had appeared first in ileum or blood.

This clonotype was obtained from a human donor who received an intestinal transplant. The specimen was unstimulated CD4+ T cells sorted from spleen or lymph node cells, collected before intestinal transplant. This chain uses TRBV15 with TRBJ2-1; D may be TRBD2 (5 bases). CDR3: CATSRGGRGLKYNEQFF. The CDR3 DNA sequence: TGTGCCACCAGCAGAGGGGGTCGAGGGCTAAAGTACAATGAGCAGTTCTTC.